This entry concerns a single T cell receptor beta chain. The antigen remains unidentified. Trimming stripped 1 base from V and 0 bases from J, with 13 bases between. Per the germline V gene, CDR1 is LGHNA and CDR2 is YSLEER. The CDR3 totals 17 residues. This record belongs to a study of T cell responses to AZD1222 COVID-19 vaccine. Study as a whole: Pooled in the analysis were second doses at about 4 or about 12 weeks. Broader study findings: Mostly white British, mostly female donors; authors suggested clonal diversity may be underestimated. The peak T cell response came first, and repertoires were sampled only after it.

Assay: immunoSEQ multiplex PCR; the TCRdb copy retains only in-frame clones and omits some. The sample lists more than 250,000 clones, approximately 93% seen once, with 0.55% in the top ten. The source of this sequence is an adult in good health. The V call is TRBV4-3, the J call TRBJ2-1; D ambiguous. Material: peripheral blood, obtained on day 0 of AZD1222 vaccination. The CDR3 DNA reads as TGCGCCAGCAGCCAAGTGAAGATCTCGAGCTCCTACAATGAGCAGTTCTTC. This gives the protein CASSQVKISSSYNEQFF.